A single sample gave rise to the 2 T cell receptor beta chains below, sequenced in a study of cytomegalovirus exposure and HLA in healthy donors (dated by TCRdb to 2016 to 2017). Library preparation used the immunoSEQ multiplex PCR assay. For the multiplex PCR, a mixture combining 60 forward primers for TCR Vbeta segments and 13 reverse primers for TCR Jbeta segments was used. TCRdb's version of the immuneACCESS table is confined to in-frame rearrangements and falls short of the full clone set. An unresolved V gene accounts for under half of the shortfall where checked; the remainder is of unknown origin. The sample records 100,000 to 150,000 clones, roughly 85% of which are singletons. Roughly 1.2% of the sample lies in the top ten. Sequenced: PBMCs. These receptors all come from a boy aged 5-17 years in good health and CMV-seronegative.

The CDR3 DNA follows: TGTGCCTGGAGTGCGGACAGGTTCTATGGCTACACCTTC. It specifies CAWSADRFYGYTF. The V gene is TRBV30, the J gene TRBJ1-2, with 7 bases identical to TRBD1. The CDR3 has 13 residues. The V and J ends lost 1 base and 4 bases, in that order; junction bases with no gene match: 3. Germline V gene data show CDR1 as GTSNPN and CDR2 as SVGIG (reference sequence).

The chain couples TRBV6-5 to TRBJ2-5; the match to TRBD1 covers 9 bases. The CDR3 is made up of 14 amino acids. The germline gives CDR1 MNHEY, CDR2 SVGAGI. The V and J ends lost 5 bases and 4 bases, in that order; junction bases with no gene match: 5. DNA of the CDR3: TGTGCCAGCAGTGGGTCGACAGGGGGAGAGACCCAGTACTTC. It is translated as CASSGSTGGETQYF.